These 7 T cell receptor beta chains were sequenced from one sample in a study of blood T cells in healthy people across ages. A second about 6 to 11 cycle PCR used barcoded and J-beta primers. A single record per CDR3 protein comes from TCRdb applying MiXCR to the 5' RACE reads. The sample comprises 850,000 to 1,000,000 distinct CDR3 sequences, roughly half of which are singletons, and 20% to 25% rests with the top ten. The sample taken for sequencing was blood. The receptors originated from a woman aged 60-70 years in good health.

This rearrangement joins TRBV4-3 to TRBJ2-4, with 9 bases lining up with TRBD1. Germline trimming cut 2 bases from V and 13 bases from J; bases unmatched to any gene: 6. This CDR3 has 13 residues. CDR1 LGHNA and CDR2 YSLEER come from the germline V gene. CDR3 amino acids: CASSQPTGGEQYF. The CDR3 bases are TGCGCCAGCAGCCAACCGACAGGGGGTGAGCAGTACTTC.

This clonotype has just a few counts. V usage is TRBV24-1 and J usage is TRBJ2-7, with 7 positions matching TRBD1. The tail of the sequence fits TRBJ2-5 better, so the J call may be wrong. Germline lookup yields CDR1 KGHDR and CDR2 SFDVKD. The CDR3 length is 14 residues. The CDR3 loop is CATSDSWTGETQYF. CDR3 DNA: TGTGCCACCAGTGACTCCTGGACAGGAGAGACCCAGTACTTC.

V usage is TRBV7-2 and J usage is TRBJ2-5; D might be TRBD1 or TRBD2, each matching 5 bases. The last part of the DNA fits TRBJ2-7 better; the J call may be wrong. Per germline, CDR1 SGHTA and CDR2 FQGNSA. The length of the CDR3 is 15 residues. The CDR3 DNA reads TGTGCCAGCACCAAGACGGGGCTAGATAACTACGAGCAGTACTTC. Translating it yields CASTKTGLDNYEQYF.

The chain has TRBV20-1 and TRBJ2-7, with D tentatively TRBD2 (5 bases). This CDR3 comprises 13 residues. Trimming pared 6 bases from V and 3 bases from J, leaving 15 bases between. Germline CDR1 DFQATT, CDR2 SNEGSKA (reference sequence). The CDR3 DNA sequence: TGCAGTGCCACACGGGGTGGGCACTACGAGCAGTACTTC. Residues: CSATRGGHYEQYF.

The chain has TRBV15 and TRBJ2-5, with 7 bases matching TRBD1. The CDR3 covers 17 residues. Germline CDR1 LNHNV, CDR2 YYDKDF (reference sequence). The junction had 11 bases not matched to a gene; V was cut back by 3 bases and J by 1 base. The CDR3 coding sequence is TGTGCCACCAGCAGCTTCGAGGTTAACAGGGGCCAAGAGACCCAGTACTTC. Amino acids: CATSSFEVNRGQETQYF.

J is TRBJ2-7 and V is TRBV7-2; D unclear. Looked up from germline, CDR1 is SGHTA and CDR2 is FQGNSA. The V and J ends lost 2 bases and 3 bases respectively, with 8 bases between them. The CDR3 consists of 13 residues. Here the CDR3 reads CASSLNKLYEQYF. DNA of the CDR3: TGTGCCAGCAGCTTAAATAAACTCTACGAGCAGTACTTC.

This clonotype was picked up one time. This sequence joins TRBV28 and TRBJ2-1, with a possible D match to TRBD2 (6 bases). V was clipped by 3 bases and J by 12 bases, with 12 bases between them. Germline CDR1 and CDR2: MDHEN and SYDVKM. CDR3 length: 12 residues. The CDR3 coding sequence is TGTGCCAGCAGTTTGCGACTAGTGGCGCAGTTCTTC. Encoded protein: CASSLRLVAQFF.